What follows are 27 T cell receptor beta chains derived from one specimen sequenced in a study of PD-1 blockade in mismatch repair-deficient tumors (dated 2017 in TCRdb). Libraries were constructed by the immunoSEQ multiplex PCR assay. Here the immuneACCESS table is served through TCRdb, limited to in-frame sequences with V and J called. Missing clones are a known gap in these copies; in checked studies unresolved V genes cover under half, and the rest lacks a known reason. This sample gives about 120,000 clones in total; around 80% of them show up just once. The ten largest clonotypes hold about 4.5% of the sample. The sample here was peripheral blood, taken just over 59 weeks after starting pembrolizumab. These receptors were collected from an adult with mismatch repair-deficient cancer.

This clone occurred a few times. The V and J genes are TRBV27 and TRBJ1-5; the D is unclear. The V and J ends lost 8 bases and 2 bases respectively, with 7 bases between them. CDR1 and CDR2 (germline): MNHEY, SMNVEV (reference sequence). The CDR3 has 12 amino acids. In nucleotides, the CDR3 is TGTGCCAGCCGGACTGGCAATCAGCCCCAGCATTTT. Translation gives CASRTGNQPQHF.

This clone was seen only once. The chain recombines TRBV6-5 with TRBJ2-1, with TRBD2 matching 7 bases. J was trimmed by 3 bases and V by 2 bases; bases with no gene match: 4. This CDR3 is built from 15 residues. Germline CDR1 reads MNHEY; CDR2 reads SVGAGI. The CDR3 spells CASSYVSGNYNEQFF. CDR3 bases: TGTGCCAGCAGTTACGTCAGCGGGAACTACAATGAGCAGTTCTTC.

The chain links TRBV7-2 to TRBJ2-2; unclear D gene. V gave up 2 bases and J gave up 8 bases, with 6 bases separating them. Germline CDR1 reads SGHTA; CDR2 reads FQGNSA. This CDR3 spans 12 amino acids. The CDR3 sequence: CASSLRSGELFF. The DNA for the CDR3 is TGTGCCAGCAGCTTAAGGTCGGGGGAGCTGTTTTTT.

J is TRBJ2-3 and V is TRBV5-6; no reliable D call. CDR3 length equals 17 residues. Germline CDR1 reads SGHDT; CDR2 reads YYEEEE. V gave up 4 bases and J gave up 1 base, with 19 bases separating them. The CDR3 loop is CASSPYPPDTRTDTQYF. The CDR3 region has the DNA TGTGCCAGCAGCCCCTACCCCCCCGATACTCGCACAGATACGCAGTATTTT.

This clone has just a few counts. The J gene is TRBJ1-5, the V gene TRBV4-1; 8 bases are a match to TRBD1. V dropped 4 bases and J dropped 10; count of bases not matched to a gene: 6. The CDR3 spans 13 residues. Germline-derived CDR1 and CDR2 are MGHRA and YSYEKL. The CDR3 bases are TGCGCCAGCAGCCGGGGACAGGTAGATCCCCAGCATTTT. Translation: CASSRGQVDPQHF.

The V call is TRBV11-3, the J call TRBJ2-3, with D unresolved. Germline lookup yields CDR1 SGHNT and CDR2 YENEEA. CDR3 size: 14 residues. The ends were cut back, 1 base at V and 6 bases at J, with 11 bases in the middle. CDR3 bases: TGTGCCAGCAGCTTAGCATGGTCGGCGGATACGCAGTATTTT. It specifies CASSLAWSADTQYF.

The gene calls are TRBV6-1 and TRBJ1-2; D is unresolved. Germline-derived CDR1 and CDR2 are MNHNS and SASEGT. The CDR3 length is 16 residues. Trimming removed 3 bases from V and 1 base from J, with 15 bases in between. CDR3 sequence: CASSDRNLGFNYGYTF. The CDR3 DNA follows: TGTGCCAGCAGTGACAGGAACCTGGGGTTTAACTATGGCTACACCTTC.

The chain couples TRBV6-6 to TRBJ2-1, with D perhaps given as TRBD1 or TRBD2 (5 bases each). The V and J ends lost 4 bases and 4 bases respectively, with 17 bases between them. The length of the CDR3 is 16 residues. Per the germline V gene, CDR1 is MNHNY and CDR2 is SVGAGI (reference sequence). The DNA for the CDR3 is TGTGCCAGCAGTTTCGGGACCCTAAGTGGGTACAATGAGCAGTTCTTC. It yields the protein CASSFGTLSGYNEQFF.

The chain uses TRBV2 and TRBJ1-1; TRBD1 is a possible D gene (6 bases). CDR3 length: 17 residues. V shed 2 bases and J shed 4 bases, with 20 bases lying between them. CDR1 SNHLY and CDR2 FYNNEI come from the germline V gene. CDR3 coding DNA: TGTGCCAGCAGTGAACAGGGGCCGCCCTTTCGGGGCACTGAAGCTTTCTTT. Its protein product is CASSEQGPPFRGTEAFF.

The chain is built from TRBV5-1 and TRBJ2-5; a weak D match, TRBD1 (6 bases). The CDR3 is 15 residues long. Germline CDR1 and CDR2: SGHRS and YFSETQ. V lost 2 bases, J lost 1 base, and 12 bases lay in between. CDR3 region: CASSLNWGPQETQYF. The CDR3 DNA reads as TGCGCCAGCAGCTTAAACTGGGGGCCCCAAGAGACCCAGTACTTC.

This chain joins TRBV9 and TRBJ2-2; 11 bases agree with TRBD2. Germline CDR1 is SGDLS and CDR2 is YYNGEE. The CDR3 is made up of 19 amino acids. V lost 3 bases to trimming and J lost 0 bases; unmatched junction nucleotides: 10. CDR3 in DNA: TGTGCCAGCAGCGACCGACTGACTAGCGGGACCGCGAACACCGGGGAGCTGTTTTTT. Residues: CASSDRLTSGTANTGELFF.

V is TRBV7-2 and J is TRBJ1-5; D may be TRBD1 (5 bases). CDR1 and CDR2 (germline): SGHTA, FQGNSA. Between the trimmed V and J ends, which lost 5 bases and 5 bases, there was a span of 10 bases. The CDR3 is 13 amino acids. The CDR3 is CASSRDRDQPQHF. The CDR3 nucleotides read TGTGCCAGCAGCAGGGACCGGGATCAGCCCCAGCATTTT.

V is TRBV9 and J is TRBJ2-1; D possibly corresponds to TRBD1 (6 bases). The CDR3 consists of 14 residues. V shed 0 bases and J shed 5 bases, with 9 bases lying between them. Germline V gene data show CDR1 as SGDLS and CDR2 as YYNGEE. The chain's CDR3 is CASSVEDSHNEQFF. As DNA, the CDR3 is TGTGCCAGCAGCGTAGAGGACAGTCACAATGAGCAGTTCTTC.

V is TRBV5-6 and J is TRBJ2-7, with 9 bases identical to TRBD2. CDR1 and CDR2 from the germline V gene are SGHDT and YYEEEE. This CDR3 is built from 14 residues. The V and J ends lost 3 bases and 2 bases, in that order; junction bases with no gene match: 3. This CDR3 reads CASSSGLATYEQYF. Here the CDR3 DNA reads TGTGCCAGCAGCTCCGGACTAGCGACCTACGAGCAGTACTTC.

This CDR3 reads CASTLAGGPYNEQFF. As DNA, the CDR3 is TGTGCCAGCACCCTAGCGGGAGGGCCCTACAATGAGCAGTTCTTC. The chain uses TRBV27 and TRBJ2-1; 12 bases map to TRBD2. Losses at the gene ends were 7 bases for V and 2 bases for J; bases not matched to a gene: 3. Germline V gene sequence: CDR1 MNHEY, CDR2 SMNVEV (reference sequence). This CDR3 has 15 residues.

This chain connects TRBV28 to TRBJ2-1, with D uncertain. The germline V gene encodes CDR1 MDHEN and CDR2 SYDVKM. Trimming took off 8 bases at V and 5 bases at J, with 16 bases between the two ends. The length of the CDR3 is 14 residues. The CDR3 reads CASVRPEVHNEQFF. CDR3 DNA: TGTGCCAGCGTGAGGCCAGAGGTTCACAATGAGCAGTTCTTC.

The gene calls are TRBV6-5 and TRBJ1-4; 10 bases align to TRBD1. The trim removed 5 bases at V and 5 bases at J, leaving 5 bases unmatched. Per the germline V gene, CDR1 is MNHEY and CDR2 is SVGAGI. The CDR3 runs to 15 residues. The CDR3 nucleotides are TGTGCCAGCAGTCGACGGGGACAGGGGAATGAAAAACTGTTTTTT. Protein: CASSRRGQGNEKLFF.

The V and J genes are TRBV18 and TRBJ2-6, with TRBD2 matching 7 bases. CDR3 length equals 18 residues. Per germline, CDR1 KGHSH and CDR2 LQKENI. J gave up 3 bases and V 5 bases, and 13 bases lay outside the gene matches. The CDR3 is CASSESGTKRRGANVLTF. The CDR3 coding sequence is TGTGCCAGCTCAGAATCCGGGACTAAACGTCGTGGGGCCAACGTCCTGACTTTC.

This clone was detected only a few times. V gene TRBV5-1 combines with J gene TRBJ2-7, with D tentatively TRBD1 or TRBD2 (6 bases each). V lost 3 bases and J lost 5, with 18 bases in between. Germline V CDR1 and CDR2: SGHRS, YFSETQ. The CDR3 covers 15 residues. CDR3 in DNA: TGCGCCAGCAGCTCGGAGGGACGGGGGCATGACGAGCAGTACTTC. It encodes CASSSEGRGHDEQYF.

The chain couples TRBV19 to TRBJ2-1; D call uncertain. V was clipped by 8 bases and J by 0 bases, with 5 bases between them. Germline CDR1 is LNHDA and CDR2 is SQIVND (reference sequence). This CDR3 has 12 amino acids. CDR3 in amino acids: CASSFSYNEQFF. In DNA form, the CDR3 reads TGTGCCAGTTCCTTCTCCTACAATGAGCAGTTCTTC.

The chain is built from TRBV12-5 and TRBJ1-1, with a tentative D call TRBD1 (5 bases). Germline V CDR1 and CDR2: LGHNT, FRNRAP. V shed 3 bases and J shed 3 bases, with 8 bases lying between them. The CDR3 runs to 13 residues. As DNA, the CDR3 is TGTGCTAGTGGTTTTCGGGGGGACACTGAAGCTTTCTTT. It specifies CASGFRGDTEAFF.

This chain joins TRBV7-9 and TRBJ2-5, with D perhaps assigned TRBD1 or TRBD2 (5 bases each). V lost 4 bases, J lost 5 bases, and 14 bases lay in between. Per the germline V gene, CDR1 is SEHNR and CDR2 is FQNEAQ (reference sequence). The CDR3 has 14 amino acids. The CDR3 DNA is TGTGCCAGCAGCTCCGCCAGGGACGGTGAGACCCAGTACTTC. This sequence encodes CASSSARDGETQYF.

The V and J genes are TRBV30 and TRBJ1-1, with a possible D match to TRBD1 (6 bases). The CDR3 sequence is 13 residues long. Germline V gene data show CDR1 as GTSNPN and CDR2 as SVGIG (reference sequence). The germline V and J ends were trimmed by 3 bases and 11 bases, with 19 bases remaining between them. The CDR3, as DNA: TGTGCCTGGAGGCAATTACAGGGAGCGGGCGCTTTCTTT. It specifies CAWRQLQGAGAFF.

The rearrangement uses TRBV11-2 and TRBJ2-7; no reliable D call. Trimming cost V 5 bases and J 3 bases, with 11 bases left between them. Germline-derived CDR1 and CDR2 are SGHAT and FQNNGV. The CDR3 loop spans 13 amino acids. CDR3 sequence: CASSPPAHYEQYF. The CDR3, as DNA: TGTGCCAGCAGCCCCCCGGCCCACTACGAGCAGTACTTC.

The chain joins TRBV7-9 to TRBJ2-1; 9 nucleotides align to TRBD2. The germline gives CDR1 SEHNR, CDR2 FQNEAQ (reference sequence). V lost 2 bases and J lost 3; bases outside the gene matches: 8. The CDR3 has 17 amino acids. The CDR3 coding sequence is TGTGCCAGCAGCTTATTGGCTAGCGGGACTCACTACAATGAGCAGTTCTTC. Its protein is CASSLLASGTHYNEQFF.

The chain combines TRBV11-1 with TRBJ1-1, with 11 bases lining up with TRBD1. The length of the CDR3 is 16 residues. Trimming at V came to 5 bases and at J to 4 bases, leaving 9 bases not matched to a gene. CDR1 SGHAT and CDR2 FQDESV come from the germline V gene (reference sequence). The CDR3 loop is CASSDGTGGIGTEAFF. The CDR3 DNA is TGTGCCAGCAGCGACGGGACAGGGGGTATAGGCACTGAAGCTTTCTTT.

This chain links TRBV18 with TRBJ1-4; TRBD1 is a possible D gene (6 bases). Germline lookup yields CDR1 KGHSH and CDR2 LQKENI. The CDR3 extends over 14 amino acids. With 0 bases removed from V and 8 bases from J, the gap between germline ends came to 10 bases. CDR3 DNA sequence: TGTGCCAGCTCACCACCGGGGGCAGACGAAAAACTGTTTTTT. Residues: CASSPPGADEKLFF.